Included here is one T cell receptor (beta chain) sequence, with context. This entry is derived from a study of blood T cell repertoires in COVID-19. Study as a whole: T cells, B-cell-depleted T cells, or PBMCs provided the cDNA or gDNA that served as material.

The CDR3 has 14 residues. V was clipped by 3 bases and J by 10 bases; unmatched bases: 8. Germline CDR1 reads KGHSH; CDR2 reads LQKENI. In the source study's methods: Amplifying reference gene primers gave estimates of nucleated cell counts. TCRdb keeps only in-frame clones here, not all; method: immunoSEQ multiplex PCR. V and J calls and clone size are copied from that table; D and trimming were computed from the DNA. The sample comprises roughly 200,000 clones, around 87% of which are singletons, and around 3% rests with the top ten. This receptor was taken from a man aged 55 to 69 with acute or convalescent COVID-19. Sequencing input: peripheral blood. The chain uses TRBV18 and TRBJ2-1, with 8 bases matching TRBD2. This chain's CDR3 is CASSPGTRSREQFF. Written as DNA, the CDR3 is TGTGCCAGCTCACCGGGGACTAGATCACGCGAGCAGTTCTTC.